Given below is one TCR beta chain in context. This clone occurred a few times. Its antigen is unknown. No base-level quality is on record; no much larger clone is a single base apart. Receptor libraries were prepared by the immunoSEQ multiplex PCR assay. Following the manufacturer's protocol, the hsTCRB Kit was used to amplify rearranged TCR beta chain sequences. TCRB libraries were sequenced on an Illumina MiSeq. The published analysis was carried out like this. The kit vendor's proprietary platform handled demultiplexing, trimming and gene mapping. TCRdb limited this immuneACCESS table to in-frame rearrangements with V and J called. A share of clones is missing; checked studies link under half to unresolved V genes, and the rest is unexplained. V and J calls and clone size follow that table, whereas D and trimming were derived from the DNA. The sample table holds some 70,000 clones, of which 75% to 90% were seen once. The ten largest clones add up to 13% of the sample.

This record belongs to a study of a mutant IDH1 vaccine in newly diagnosed glioma (dated by TCRdb to the early 2020s). Notes on the research overall: Patients were given eight vaccinations, in weeks 1, 3, 5, 7, 11, 15, 19 and 23, which matched visits V03 through V10. Vaccination was initiated 4-6 weeks after radiotherapy alone, or concurrently with temozolomide cycles in the chemotherapy-containing groups. Of the approximately 35 treated patients, around 62% were male and approximately 38% were female, and a mean age of 40.4 years was recorded. Prior to enrollment, standard therapy consisting of radiotherapy alone, temozolomide alone, or radiochemotherapy with temozolomide had been administered to patients, with the combination being received by most patients. Six visits were used for peripheral blood collection: V03 (baseline), V05, V07, V10, V12 and V13. Longitudinal TCRB deep sequencing was done for 25 to 30 treated patients, wherever samples were available for exploratory analyses.

The time point tag for this specimen amounts to: week 23, last vaccination. A 20-mer mutant IDH1 peptide at 300 micrograms in Montanide made up each vaccine dose, which was injected subcutaneously together with topical imiquimod. The donors had newly diagnosed IDH1-mutant astrocytomas of WHO grade 3 or 4 that showed loss of nuclear ATRX. The samples were drawn from NOA16, a multicentre, single-arm, open-label phase I trial in Germany that tested a mutant IDH1 peptide vaccine in humans for the first time. The DNeasy Blood and Tissue Kit was used to extract genomic DNA from EDTA blood for TCRB sequencing. Overall study results and their limits: Availability determined which PBMC samples were chosen for TCRB deep sequencing. Changes in the top peripheral T cell clonotypes picked up by TCRB sequencing did not appear to be linked to pseudoprogression. The authors noted that analyses of patient blood samples could not be reproduced because of sample limitations. Immune responses induced by the vaccine were seen in approximately 93% of patients across multiple MHC alleles.

The receptor's source is a man in his late teens or twenties with glioma. Here the sequenced sample was PBMCs, taken from a glioma patient whose treatment included an IDH1 peptide vaccine.

Here is the DNA: TGTGCCAGCAGTGCGCTAGGGACAGGGGATCAGCCCCAGCATTTT. Translation gives CASSALGTGDQPQHF. The chain is encoded by TRBV2 joined to TRBJ1-5; TRBD1 aligns with 10 central bases. Looking up the germline V gene yields CDR1 SNHLY and CDR2 FYNNEI. Germline trimming: 4 bases from V, 5 bases from J; junction bases outside gene matches: 5. Including the terminal cysteine and phenylalanine, the CDR3 comprises 15 residues. The only DNA kept is the CDR3, 45 bases in frame from the first base.